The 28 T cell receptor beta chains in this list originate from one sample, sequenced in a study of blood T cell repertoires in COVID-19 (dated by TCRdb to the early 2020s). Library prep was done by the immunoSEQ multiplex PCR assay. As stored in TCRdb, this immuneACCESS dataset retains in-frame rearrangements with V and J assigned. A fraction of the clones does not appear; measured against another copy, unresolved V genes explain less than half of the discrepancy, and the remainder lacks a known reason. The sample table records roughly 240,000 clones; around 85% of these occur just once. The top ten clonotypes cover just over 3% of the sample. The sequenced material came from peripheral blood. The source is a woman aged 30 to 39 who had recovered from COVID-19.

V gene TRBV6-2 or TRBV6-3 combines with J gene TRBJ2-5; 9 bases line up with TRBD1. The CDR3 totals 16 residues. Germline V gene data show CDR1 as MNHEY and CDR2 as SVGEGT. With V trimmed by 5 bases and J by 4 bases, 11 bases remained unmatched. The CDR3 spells CASSPRDREFGETQYF. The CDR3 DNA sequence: TGTGCCAGCAGTCCCCGGGACAGGGAATTTGGAGAGACCCAGTACTTC.

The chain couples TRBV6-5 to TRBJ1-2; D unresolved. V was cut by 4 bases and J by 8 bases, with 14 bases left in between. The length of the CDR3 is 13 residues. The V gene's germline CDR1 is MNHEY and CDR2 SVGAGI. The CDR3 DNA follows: TGTGCCAGCAGTTCGGCCGGAGTTGGAGGCTACACCTTC. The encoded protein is CASSSAGVGGYTF.

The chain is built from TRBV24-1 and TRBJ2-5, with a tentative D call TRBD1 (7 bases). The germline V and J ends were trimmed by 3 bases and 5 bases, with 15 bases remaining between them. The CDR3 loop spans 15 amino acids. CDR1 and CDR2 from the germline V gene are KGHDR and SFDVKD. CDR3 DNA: TGTGCCACCAGTGATCCCCGGACAGGAGGGGAGACCCAGTACTTC. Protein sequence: CATSDPRTGGETQYF.

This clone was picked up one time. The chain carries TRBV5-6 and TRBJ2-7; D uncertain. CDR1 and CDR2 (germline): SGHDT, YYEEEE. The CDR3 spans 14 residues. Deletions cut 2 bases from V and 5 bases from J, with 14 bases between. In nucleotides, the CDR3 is TGTGCCAGCAGCTTAAGTCCCACTGGGCACGAGCAGTACTTC. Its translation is CASSLSPTGHEQYF.

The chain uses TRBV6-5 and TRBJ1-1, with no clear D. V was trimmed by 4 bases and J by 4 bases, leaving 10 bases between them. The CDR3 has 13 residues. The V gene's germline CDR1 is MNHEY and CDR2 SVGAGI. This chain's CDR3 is CASSWPGTTEAFF. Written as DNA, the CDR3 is TGTGCCAGCAGTTGGCCGGGAACCACTGAAGCTTTCTTT.

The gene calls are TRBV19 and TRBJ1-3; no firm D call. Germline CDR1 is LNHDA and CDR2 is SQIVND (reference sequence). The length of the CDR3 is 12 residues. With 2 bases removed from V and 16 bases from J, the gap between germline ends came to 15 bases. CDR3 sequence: CASSIPGSLFYF. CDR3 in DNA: TGTGCCAGTAGTATACCAGGTTCCCTCTTCTATTTT.

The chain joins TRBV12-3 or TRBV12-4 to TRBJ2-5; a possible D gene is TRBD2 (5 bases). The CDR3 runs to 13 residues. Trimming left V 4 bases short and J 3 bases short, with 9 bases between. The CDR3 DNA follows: TGTGCCAGCAGTTACCTCGGGGAAGAGACCCAGTACTTC. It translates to CASSYLGEETQYF.

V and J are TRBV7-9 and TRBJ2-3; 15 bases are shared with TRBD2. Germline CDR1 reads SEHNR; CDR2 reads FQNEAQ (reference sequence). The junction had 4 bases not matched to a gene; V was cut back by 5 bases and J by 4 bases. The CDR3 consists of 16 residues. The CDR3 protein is CASSEWTSGGADTQYF. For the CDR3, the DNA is TGTGCCAGCAGCGAGTGGACTAGCGGGGGGGCAGATACGCAGTATTTT.

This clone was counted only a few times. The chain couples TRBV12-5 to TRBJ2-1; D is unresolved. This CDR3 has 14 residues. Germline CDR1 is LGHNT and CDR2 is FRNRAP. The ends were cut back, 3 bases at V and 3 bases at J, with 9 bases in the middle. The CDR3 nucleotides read TGTGCTAGTGGTTTAGAGACGGGCTACAATGAGCAGTTCTTC. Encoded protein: CASGLETGYNEQFF. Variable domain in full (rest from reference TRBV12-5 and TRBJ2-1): DARVTQTPRHKVTEMGQEVTMRCQPILGHNTVFWYRQTMMQGLELLAYFRNRAPLDDSGMPKDRFSAEMPDATLATLKIQPSEPRDSAVYFCASGLETGYNEQFFGPGTRLTVL.

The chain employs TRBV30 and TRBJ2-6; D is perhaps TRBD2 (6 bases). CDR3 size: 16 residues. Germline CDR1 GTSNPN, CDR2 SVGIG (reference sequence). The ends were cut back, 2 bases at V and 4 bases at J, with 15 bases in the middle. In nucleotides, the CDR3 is TGTGCCTGGAGTAAGGAGGGGCTGTTGGGGGCCAACGTCCTGACTTTC. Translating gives CAWSKEGLLGANVLTF.

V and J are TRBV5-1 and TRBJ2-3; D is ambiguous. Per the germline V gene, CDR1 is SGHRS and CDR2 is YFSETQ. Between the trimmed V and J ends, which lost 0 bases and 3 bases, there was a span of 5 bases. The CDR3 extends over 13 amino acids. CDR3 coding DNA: TGCGCCAGCAGCTTGGCCCGGACAGATACGCAGTATTTT. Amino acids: CASSLARTDTQYF.

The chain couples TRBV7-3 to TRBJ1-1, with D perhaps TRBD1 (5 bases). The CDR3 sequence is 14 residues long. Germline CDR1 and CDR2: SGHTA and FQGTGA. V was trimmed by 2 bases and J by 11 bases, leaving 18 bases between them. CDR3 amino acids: CASSLGGKGRNAFF. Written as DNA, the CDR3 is TGTGCCAGCAGCTTAGGGGGAAAGGGGAGGAATGCTTTCTTT.

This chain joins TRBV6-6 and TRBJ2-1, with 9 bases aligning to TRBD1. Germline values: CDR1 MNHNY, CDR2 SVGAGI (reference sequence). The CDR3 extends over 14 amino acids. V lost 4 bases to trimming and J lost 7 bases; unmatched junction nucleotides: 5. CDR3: CASSSAQGANEQFF. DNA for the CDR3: TGTGCCAGCAGTTCCGCACAGGGGGCGAATGAGCAGTTCTTC.

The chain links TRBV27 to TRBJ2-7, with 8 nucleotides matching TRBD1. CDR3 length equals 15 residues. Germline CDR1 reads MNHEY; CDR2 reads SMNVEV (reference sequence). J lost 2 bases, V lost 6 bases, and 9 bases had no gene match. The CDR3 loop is CASSPRTGPTYEQYF. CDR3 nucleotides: TGTGCCAGCAGCCCCAGGACAGGGCCGACCTACGAGCAGTACTTC.

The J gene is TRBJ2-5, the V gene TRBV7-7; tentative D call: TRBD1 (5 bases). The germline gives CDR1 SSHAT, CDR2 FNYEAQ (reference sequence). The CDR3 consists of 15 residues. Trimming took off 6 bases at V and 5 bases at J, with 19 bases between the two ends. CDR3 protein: CASSSLLGKGETQYF. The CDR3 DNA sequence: TGTGCCAGCAGTTCTCTCCTAGGGAAGGGGGAGACCCAGTACTTC.

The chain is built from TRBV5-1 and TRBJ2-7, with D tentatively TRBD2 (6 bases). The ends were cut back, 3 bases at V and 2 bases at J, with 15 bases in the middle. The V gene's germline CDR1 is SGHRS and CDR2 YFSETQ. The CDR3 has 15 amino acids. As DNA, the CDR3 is TGCGCCAGCAGCTACACCGGGACTGGCCCCTACGAGCAGTACTTC. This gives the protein CASSYTGTGPYEQYF.

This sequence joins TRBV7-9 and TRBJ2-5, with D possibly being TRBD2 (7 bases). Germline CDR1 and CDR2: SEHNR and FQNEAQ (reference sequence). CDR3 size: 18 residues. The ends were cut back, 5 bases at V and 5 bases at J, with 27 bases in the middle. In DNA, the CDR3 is TGTGCCAGCAGCCCCAGGGAGGGGGGACCTGGGTGGATGGAGACCCAGTACTTC. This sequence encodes CASSPREGGPGWMETQYF.

CDR3 nucleotide sequence: TGCGCCAGCAGCCTGAGCATACAGGGGGAAATAAGGAACACTGAAGCTTTCTTT. As protein: CASSLSIQGEIRNTEAFF. The rearrangement uses TRBV5-1 and TRBJ1-1, with TRBD1 identical over 8 bases. J lost 1 base, V lost 4 bases, and 15 bases had no gene match. The CDR3 totals 18 residues. Germline CDR1 is SGHRS and CDR2 is YFSETQ.

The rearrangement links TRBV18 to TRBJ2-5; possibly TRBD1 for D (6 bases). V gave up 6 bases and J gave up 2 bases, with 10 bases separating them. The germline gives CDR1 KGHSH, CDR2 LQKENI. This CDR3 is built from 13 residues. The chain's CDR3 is CASSPDSQETQYF. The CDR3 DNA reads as TGTGCCAGCTCCCCGGACAGTCAAGAGACCCAGTACTTC.

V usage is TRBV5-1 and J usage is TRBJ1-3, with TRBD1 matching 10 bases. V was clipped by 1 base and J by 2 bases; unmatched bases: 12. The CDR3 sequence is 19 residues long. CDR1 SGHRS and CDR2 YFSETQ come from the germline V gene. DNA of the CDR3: TGCGCCAGCAGCTTGACCATACTAACGGGACAGGGGACTGGAAACACCATATATTTT. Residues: CASSLTILTGQGTGNTIYF.

Here the CDR3 reads CASSLDRSGQIYEQYF. DNA of the CDR3: TGTGCCAGCAGCTTAGATCGGTCCGGACAGATCTACGAGCAGTACTTC. J is TRBJ2-7 and V is TRBV11-2, with D tentatively TRBD1 (6 bases). Trimming took off 0 bases at V and 3 bases at J, with 15 bases between the two ends. The CDR3 totals 16 residues. CDR1 is SGHAT, CDR2 FQNNGV, per germline.

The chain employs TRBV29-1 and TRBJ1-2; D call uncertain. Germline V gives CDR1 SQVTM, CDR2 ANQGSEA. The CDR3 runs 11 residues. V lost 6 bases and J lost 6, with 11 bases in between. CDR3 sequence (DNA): TGCAGCGTGAGGGTAATAGATGGCTACACCTTC. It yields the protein CSVRVIDGYTF.

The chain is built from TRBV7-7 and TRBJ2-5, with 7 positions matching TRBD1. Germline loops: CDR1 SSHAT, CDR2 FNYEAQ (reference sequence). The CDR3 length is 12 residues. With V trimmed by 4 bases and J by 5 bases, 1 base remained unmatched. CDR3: CASSSTGETQYF. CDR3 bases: TGTGCCAGCAGCTCGACAGGGGAGACCCAGTACTTC.

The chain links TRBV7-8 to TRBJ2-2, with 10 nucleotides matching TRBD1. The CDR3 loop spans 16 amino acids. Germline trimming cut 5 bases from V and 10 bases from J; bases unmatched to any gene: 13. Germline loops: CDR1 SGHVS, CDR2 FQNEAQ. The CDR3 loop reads CASSHDRGRPMEELFF. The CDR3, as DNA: TGTGCCAGCAGCCACGACAGGGGGCGGCCTATGGAGGAGCTGTTTTTT.

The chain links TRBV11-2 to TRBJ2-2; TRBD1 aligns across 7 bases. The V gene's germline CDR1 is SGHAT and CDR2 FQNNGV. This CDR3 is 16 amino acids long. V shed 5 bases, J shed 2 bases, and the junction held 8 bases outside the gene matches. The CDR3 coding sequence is TGTGCCAGCAGCCAGACCTCAGGGGGAAACACCGGGGAGCTGTTTTTT. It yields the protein CASSQTSGGNTGELFF.

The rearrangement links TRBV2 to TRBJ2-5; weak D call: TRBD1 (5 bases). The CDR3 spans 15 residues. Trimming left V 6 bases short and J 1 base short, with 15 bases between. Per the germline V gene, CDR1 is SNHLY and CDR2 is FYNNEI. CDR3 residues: CASSPEGELQETQYF. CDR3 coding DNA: TGTGCCAGCAGCCCTGAAGGGGAACTCCAAGAGACCCAGTACTTC. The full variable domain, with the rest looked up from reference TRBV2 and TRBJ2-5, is EPEVTQTPSHQVTQMGQEVILRCVPISNHLYFYWYRQILGQKVEFLVSFYNNEISEKSEIFDDQFSVERPDGSNFTLKIRSTKLEDSAMYFCASSPEGELQETQYFGPGTRLLVL.

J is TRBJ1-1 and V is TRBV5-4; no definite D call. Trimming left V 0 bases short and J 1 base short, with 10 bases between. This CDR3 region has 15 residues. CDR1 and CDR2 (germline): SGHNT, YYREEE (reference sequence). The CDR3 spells CASSLGQHSNTEAFF. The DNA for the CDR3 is TGTGCCAGCAGCTTGGGACAACATTCGAACACTGAAGCTTTCTTT.

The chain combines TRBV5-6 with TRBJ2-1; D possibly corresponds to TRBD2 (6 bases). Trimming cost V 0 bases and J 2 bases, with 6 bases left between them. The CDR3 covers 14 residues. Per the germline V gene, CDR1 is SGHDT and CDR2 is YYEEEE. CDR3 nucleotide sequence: TGTGCCAGCAGCTTGGGGAGGGCCTACAATGAGCAGTTCTTC. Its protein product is CASSLGRAYNEQFF.